These 13 T cell receptor beta chains were all obtained from the same sample, sequenced in a study of vaccination effects on CD4 cells after COVID-19. Clones were sequenced by immunoSEQ multiplex PCR, and TCRdb holds only the in-frame ones, with some missing. The sample shows just over 20,000 clones, approximately 63% of them seen only once. Antigen-specific CD4+ T cells were expanded with viral peptide pools in the ViraFEST assay before sequencing. Isolating CD4+ T cells followed approximately ten days of culture. No antigen is known for these receptors. Sequencing was performed on CD4+ T cells from PBMCs cultured with HCoV-229E spike peptides, taken before COVID-19 vaccination. The receptor source for this set is a human donor who received a COVID-19 vaccine.

V usage is TRBV3-1 (or the pseudogene TRBV3-2) and J usage is TRBJ1-2, with D uncertain. In germline, CDR1 is LGHDT, CDR2 YNNKEL (reference sequence). CDR3 length equals 15 residues. Trimming stripped 4 bases from V and 5 bases from J, with 17 bases between. The CDR3 sequence is CASSPPSGGKYGYTF. As DNA, the CDR3 is TGTGCCAGCAGCCCACCCAGCGGAGGGAAGTATGGCTACACCTTC.

The chain is built from TRBV6-1 and TRBJ1-5; D uncertain. V was pared by 2 bases and J by 7 bases, with 9 bases between. The CDR3 covers 13 residues. Per the germline V gene, CDR1 is MNHNS and CDR2 is SASEGT. The DNA of the CDR3 is TGTGCCAGCAGTGAACTGGGTCGGCAGCCCCAGCATTTT. Its translation is CASSELGRQPQHF.

V is TRBV4-1 and J is TRBJ1-1; 9 bases fit TRBD1. From germline, CDR1 is MGHRA and CDR2 YSYEKL. The CDR3 runs 16 residues. The J segment lost 2 bases and the V segment lost 1 base, leaving 5 bases of the junction unmatched. CDR3 in amino acids: CASSQGDRAYNTEAFF. The CDR3 nucleotides read TGCGCCAGCAGCCAAGGGGACAGGGCGTATAACACTGAAGCTTTCTTT.

The rearrangement uses TRBV3-1 (or the pseudogene TRBV3-2) and TRBJ2-7, with 8 bases identical to TRBD2. Germline V lookup: CDR1 LGHDT, CDR2 YNNKEL (reference sequence). Trimming took 4 bases from V and 6 from J; bases not matched to a gene: 2. The CDR3 consists of 12 residues. The CDR3 loop reads CASSLTSGEQYF. The DNA of the CDR3 is TGTGCCAGCAGCCTAACTAGCGGCGAGCAGTACTTC.

The chain has TRBV6-6 and TRBJ2-1, with 16 bases identical to TRBD2. CDR1 and CDR2 from the germline V gene are MNHNY and SVGAGI (reference sequence). V gave up 5 bases and J gave up 9 bases; unmatched junction bases: 4. The CDR3 has 15 amino acids. In DNA form, the CDR3 reads TGTGCCAGCAGTATTGGGACTAGCGGGGGGGTTGAGCAGTTCTTC. It yields the protein CASSIGTSGGVEQFF.

The CDR3 DNA reads as TGTGCCAGCAGCTACGACCCTCTAGATTGGCGGACCAATTCACCCCTCCACTTT. Translation gives CASSYDPLDWRTNSPLHF. The chain combines TRBV5-6 with TRBJ1-6, with D hard to call. Per germline, CDR1 SGHDT and CDR2 YYEEEE. Trimming took off 3 bases at V and 7 bases at J, with 23 bases between the two ends. The CDR3 totals 18 residues.

The rearrangement joins TRBV5-1 to TRBJ2-7; tentatively, D is TRBD1 (6 bases). The length of the CDR3 is 14 residues. Germline loops: CDR1 SGHRS, CDR2 YFSETQ. The V and J ends lost 4 bases and 0 bases respectively, with 11 bases between them. The CDR3 DNA reads as TGCGCCAGCAGCCCCGGGACACACTCCTACGAGCAGTACTTC. Residues: CASSPGTHSYEQYF.

This clone was observed a handful of times. The rearrangement links TRBV30 to TRBJ1-4, with D unresolved. Germline assignment: CDR1 GTSNPN and CDR2 SVGIG (reference sequence). The CDR3 runs to 15 residues. The germline V and J ends were trimmed by 1 base and 0 bases, with 9 bases remaining between them. The CDR3 protein is CAWSAPLATNEKLFF. In nucleotides, the CDR3 is TGTGCCTGGAGTGCACCGCTGGCAACTAATGAAAAACTGTTTTTT.

The chain has TRBV6-6 and TRBJ1-2; D remains unclear. CDR1 and CDR2 from the germline V gene are MNHNY and SVGAGI (reference sequence). Between the trimmed V and J ends, which lost 0 bases and 3 bases, there was a span of 8 bases. The length of the CDR3 is 14 residues. CDR3 residues: CASSYSTEYYGYTF. CDR3 DNA: TGTGCCAGCAGTTACTCGACTGAATACTATGGCTACACCTTC.

The gene calls are TRBV5-1 and TRBJ2-3; TRBD1 agrees at 7 bases. The J segment lost 2 bases and the V segment lost 1 base, leaving 7 bases of the junction unmatched. CDR3 length equals 16 residues. CDR1 and CDR2 from the germline V gene are SGHRS and YFSETQ. The CDR3 region is CASSLTGDSYTDTQYF. In nucleotides, the CDR3 is TGCGCCAGCAGCTTGACCGGGGACAGCTACACAGATACGCAGTATTTT.

This clone was detected a few times. V is TRBV10-3 and J is TRBJ1-1, with a weak D call TRBD1 (5 bases). The V and J ends lost 3 bases and 6 bases respectively, with 11 bases between them. This CDR3 region has 13 residues. Per germline, CDR1 ENHRY and CDR2 SYGVKD. CDR3 nucleotides: TGTGCCATCAGTGAAGGGGTAACCGCTGAAGCTTTCTTT. Its protein product is CAISEGVTAEAFF.

This clone has only one observation. This chain links TRBV19 with TRBJ1-5; D is undetermined. CDR3 size: 14 residues. Germline CDR1 LNHDA, CDR2 SQIVND (reference sequence). Trimming stripped 2 bases from V and 6 bases from J, with 11 bases between. CDR3 region: CASSIHEAGQPQHF. The CDR3 DNA is TGTGCCAGTAGTATACACGAAGCGGGTCAGCCCCAGCATTTT.

This chain links TRBV27 with TRBJ2-1; 8 positions agree with TRBD2. The CDR3 runs to 13 residues. V lost 7 bases, J lost 8 bases, and 7 bases stayed unmatched. Germline-derived CDR1 and CDR2 are MNHEY and SMNVEV (reference sequence). CDR3 nucleotide sequence: TGTGCCAGCACCCGAAGCGGGAGCTATGAGCAGTTCTTC. Encoded protein: CASTRSGSYEQFF.